This T cell receptor beta chain appears in the sequencing data of a study of response to subunit inactivated influenza vaccine. Study-level points and caveats: A suggestion made by the authors is that each seasonal influenza vaccination recruits few new T cells.

TCRdb fed the RT-PCR reads into MiXCR, producing one record per CDR3 protein. Here the sample spans approximately 530,000 distinct CDR3 sequences, over 10% being singletons. V lost 6 bases and J lost 5, with 13 bases in between. The CDR3 totals 14 residues. The sample holds a few counts of this clonotype. The target antigen is unknown. The J gene is TRBJ1-4, the V gene TRBV12-3 or TRBV12-4; D possibly corresponds to TRBD1 (5 bases). This specimen was PBMCs from blood, taken about 6 weeks after vaccination. The TCR comes from a man in his fifties or sixties who received an inactivated influenza vaccine. DNA of the CDR3: TGTGCCAGCAGCCTCAGGGTACGAAATGAAAAACTGTTTTTT. This codes for CASSLRVRNEKLFF.